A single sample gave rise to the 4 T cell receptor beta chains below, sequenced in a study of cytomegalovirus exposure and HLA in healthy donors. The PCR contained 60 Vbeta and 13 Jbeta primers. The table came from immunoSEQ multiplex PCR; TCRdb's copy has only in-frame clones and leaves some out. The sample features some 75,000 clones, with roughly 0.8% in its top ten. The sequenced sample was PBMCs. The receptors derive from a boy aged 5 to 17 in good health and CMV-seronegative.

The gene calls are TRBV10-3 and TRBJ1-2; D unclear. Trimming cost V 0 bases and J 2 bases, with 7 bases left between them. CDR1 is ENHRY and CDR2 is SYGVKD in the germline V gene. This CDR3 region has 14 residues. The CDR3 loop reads CAISESRENYGYTF. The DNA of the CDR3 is TGTGCCATCAGTGAGTCGCGAGAGAACTATGGCTACACCTTC.

The CDR3 loop is CASQAGQNYEQYF. CDR3 sequence (DNA): TGTGCCTCCCAGGCAGGGCAGAACTACGAGCAGTACTTC. The V and J genes are TRBV19 and TRBJ2-7; perhaps TRBD1 as D (5 bases). The CDR3 covers 13 residues. From germline, CDR1 is LNHDA and CDR2 SQIVND (reference sequence). V lost 11 bases and J lost 3, with 17 bases in between.

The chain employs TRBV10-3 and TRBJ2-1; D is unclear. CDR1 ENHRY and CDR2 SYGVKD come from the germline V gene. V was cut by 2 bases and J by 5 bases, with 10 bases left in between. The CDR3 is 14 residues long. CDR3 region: CAISERAGDNEQFF. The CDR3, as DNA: TGTGCCATCAGTGAGCGTGCCGGAGACAATGAGCAGTTCTTC.

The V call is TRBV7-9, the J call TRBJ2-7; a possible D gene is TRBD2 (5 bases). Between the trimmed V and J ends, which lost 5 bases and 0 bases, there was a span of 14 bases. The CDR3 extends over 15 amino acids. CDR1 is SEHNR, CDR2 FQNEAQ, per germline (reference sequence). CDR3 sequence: CASSQTPSGSYEQYF. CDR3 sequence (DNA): TGTGCCAGCAGCCAAACCCCCAGCGGCTCCTACGAGCAGTACTTC.